This TCR beta chain was recorded in a study of blood T cell repertoires in COVID-19. CDR1 and CDR2 from the germline V gene are SQVTM and ANQGSEA. V lost 1 base to trimming and J lost 4 bases, with 13 bases between them. The CDR3 is made up of 15 amino acids. Sequencing used immunoSEQ multiplex PCR; TCRdb keeps in-frame clones, though not all of them. This sample has just under 350,000 clones, with approximately 90% found just once. The sample taken for sequencing was peripheral blood. The chain has TRBV29-1 and TRBJ1-4, with unresolved D. The TCR was taken from a young woman who had recovered from COVID-19. CDR3 amino acids: CSVEVGAGYNEKLFF. In DNA form, the CDR3 reads TGCAGCGTTGAAGTCGGTGCGGGGTATAATGAAAAACTGTTTTTT.